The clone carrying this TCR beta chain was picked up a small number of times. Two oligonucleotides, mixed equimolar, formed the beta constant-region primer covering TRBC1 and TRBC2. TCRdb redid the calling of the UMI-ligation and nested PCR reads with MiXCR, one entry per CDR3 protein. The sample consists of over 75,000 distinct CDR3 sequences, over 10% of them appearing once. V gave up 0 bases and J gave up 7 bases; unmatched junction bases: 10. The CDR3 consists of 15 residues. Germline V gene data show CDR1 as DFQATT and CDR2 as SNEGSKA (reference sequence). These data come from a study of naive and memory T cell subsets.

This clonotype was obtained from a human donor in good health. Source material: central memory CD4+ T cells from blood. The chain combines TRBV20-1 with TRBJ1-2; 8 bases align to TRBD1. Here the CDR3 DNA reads TGCAGTGCTAGAGAGGGCTCCGGGACAGGATCTGGCTACACCTTC. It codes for CSAREGSGTGSGYTF.